The clone carrying this T cell receptor beta chain has at least ten counts. Its target is unknown. V was pared by 1 base and J by 3 bases, with 13 bases between. This CDR3 spans 17 amino acids. The data were obtained in a study of neurological immune-mediated disorders. The cell input for sorted libraries was approximately 1 million, and those cells were CD4+ or CD8+ T cells. cDNA synthesis was performed by 5'RACE with 10-nucleotide random UMIs. TCRdb re-derived calls from the 5' RACE reads in MiXCR, one entry per CDR3 protein. Altogether about 39,000 distinct CDR3 sequences are present, around 7% being singletons, with the ten largest covering under 6.5%. The study's findings and limits: Expanded clones shared no CDR3 amino acid sequences across subjects, suggesting private repertoires in all groups.

This clonotype was obtained from a man in his fifties or sixties in good health. V and J are TRBV12-3 or TRBV12-4 and TRBJ2-6, with D possibly called TRBD1 or TRBD2 (6 bases each). The source material was CD4+ T cells from blood. The CDR3 region is CASSLGWGASGANVLTF. DNA of the CDR3: TGTGCCAGCAGTTTAGGGTGGGGGGCTAGTGGGGCCAACGTCCTGACTTTC.